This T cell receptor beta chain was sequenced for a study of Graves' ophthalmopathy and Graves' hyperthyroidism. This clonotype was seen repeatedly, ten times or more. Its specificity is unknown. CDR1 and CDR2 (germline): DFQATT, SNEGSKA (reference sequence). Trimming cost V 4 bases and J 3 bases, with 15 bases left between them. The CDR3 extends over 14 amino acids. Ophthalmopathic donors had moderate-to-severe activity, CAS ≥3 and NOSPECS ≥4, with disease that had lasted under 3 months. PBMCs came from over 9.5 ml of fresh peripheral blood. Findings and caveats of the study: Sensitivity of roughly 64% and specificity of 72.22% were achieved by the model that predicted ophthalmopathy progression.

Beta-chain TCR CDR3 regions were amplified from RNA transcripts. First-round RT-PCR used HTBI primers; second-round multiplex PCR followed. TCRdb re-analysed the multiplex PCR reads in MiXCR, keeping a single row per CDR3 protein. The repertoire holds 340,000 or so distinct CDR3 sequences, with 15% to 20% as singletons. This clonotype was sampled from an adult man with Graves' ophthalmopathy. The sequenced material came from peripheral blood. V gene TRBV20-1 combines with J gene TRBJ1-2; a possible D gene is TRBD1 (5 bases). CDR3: CSAIPFREDYGYTF. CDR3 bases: TGCAGTGCTATTCCGTTCAGGGAAGACTATGGCTACACCTTC.